This T cell receptor beta chain came from a study of technical replicates of blood from several donors. This clone occurred once. The CDR3 runs to 13 residues. In germline, CDR1 is SGHVS, CDR2 FQNEAQ. V was clipped by 6 bases and J by 6 bases; unmatched bases: 5. Clones were sequenced by immunoSEQ multiplex PCR, and TCRdb holds only the in-frame ones, with some missing. The sample holds about 70,000 clones, about 90% seen once. The TCR sequence derives from a human donor in good health. Some clones in this sample may be carry-over from other donors' samples. Sequencing input: PBMCs. This sequence joins TRBV7-8 and TRBJ2-1; 7 bases map to TRBD2. In DNA, the CDR3 is TGTGCCAGCAGTGAGGTAGCGGGCAATGAGCAGTTCTTC. Protein sequence: CASSEVAGNEQFF. Using reference TRBV7-8 and TRBJ2-1 for the parts outside the CDR3, the full variable domain is GAGVSQSPRYKVAKRGQDVALRCDPISGHVSLFWYQQALGQGPEFLTYFQNEAQLDKSGLPSDRFFAERPEGSVSTLKIQRTQQEDSAVYLCASSEVAGNEQFFGPGTRLTVL.